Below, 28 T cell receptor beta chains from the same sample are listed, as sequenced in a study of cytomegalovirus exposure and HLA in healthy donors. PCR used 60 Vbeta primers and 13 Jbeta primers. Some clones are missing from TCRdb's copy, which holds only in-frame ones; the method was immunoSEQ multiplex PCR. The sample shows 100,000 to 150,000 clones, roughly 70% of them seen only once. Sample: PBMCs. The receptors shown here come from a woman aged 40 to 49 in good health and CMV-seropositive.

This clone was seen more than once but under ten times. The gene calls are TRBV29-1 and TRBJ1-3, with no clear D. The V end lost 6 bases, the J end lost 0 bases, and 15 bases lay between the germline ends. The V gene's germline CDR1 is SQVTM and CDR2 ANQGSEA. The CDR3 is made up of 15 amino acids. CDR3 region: CSVSGRETSGNTIYF. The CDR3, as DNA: TGCAGCGTCTCCGGACGGGAGACCTCTGGAAACACCATATATTTT.

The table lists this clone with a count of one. The CDR3 DNA sequence: TGCGCCAGCAGCCGCGGGGACAGGGGAGACTATGGCTACACCTTC. Translated, it gives CASSRGDRGDYGYTF. The chain uses TRBV5-1 and TRBJ1-2; 10 bases map to TRBD1. V was pared by 4 bases and J by 3 bases, with 6 bases of the junction left unmatched. The CDR3 loop spans 15 amino acids. Germline CDR1 and CDR2: SGHRS and YFSETQ.

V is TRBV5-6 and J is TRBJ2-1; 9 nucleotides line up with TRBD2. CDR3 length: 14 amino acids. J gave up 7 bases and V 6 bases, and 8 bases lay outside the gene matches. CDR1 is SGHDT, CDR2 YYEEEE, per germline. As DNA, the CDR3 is TGTGCCAGCACCCGTAGCGGGAGTAGAAATGAGCAGTTCTTC. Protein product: CASTRSGSRNEQFF.

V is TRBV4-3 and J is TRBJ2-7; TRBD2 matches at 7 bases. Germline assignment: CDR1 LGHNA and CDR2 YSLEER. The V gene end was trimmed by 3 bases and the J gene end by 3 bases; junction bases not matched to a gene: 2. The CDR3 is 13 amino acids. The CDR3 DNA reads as TGCGCCAGCAGCCACGGGACTAACTACGAGCAGTACTTC. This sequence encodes CASSHGTNYEQYF.

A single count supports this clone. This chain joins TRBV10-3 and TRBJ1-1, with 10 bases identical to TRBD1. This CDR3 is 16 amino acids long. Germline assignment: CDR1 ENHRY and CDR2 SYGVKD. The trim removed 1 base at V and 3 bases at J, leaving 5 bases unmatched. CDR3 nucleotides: TGTGCCATCAGTGAGTACCGACAGGGGGCGGACACTGAAGCTTTCTTT. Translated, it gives CAISEYRQGADTEAFF.

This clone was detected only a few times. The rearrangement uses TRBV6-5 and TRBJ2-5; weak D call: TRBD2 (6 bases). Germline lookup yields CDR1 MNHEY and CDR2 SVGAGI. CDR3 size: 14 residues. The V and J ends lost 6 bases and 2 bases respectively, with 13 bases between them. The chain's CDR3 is CASSRVGGQETQYF. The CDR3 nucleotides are TGTGCCAGCAGCCGGGTGGGAGGACAAGAGACCCAGTACTTC.

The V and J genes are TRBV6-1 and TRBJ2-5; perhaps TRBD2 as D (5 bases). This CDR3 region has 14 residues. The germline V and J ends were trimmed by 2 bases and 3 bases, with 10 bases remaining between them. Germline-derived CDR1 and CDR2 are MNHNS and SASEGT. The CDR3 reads CASSESGTEETQYF. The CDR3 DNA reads TGTGCCAGCAGTGAATCGGGAACGGAAGAGACCCAGTACTTC.

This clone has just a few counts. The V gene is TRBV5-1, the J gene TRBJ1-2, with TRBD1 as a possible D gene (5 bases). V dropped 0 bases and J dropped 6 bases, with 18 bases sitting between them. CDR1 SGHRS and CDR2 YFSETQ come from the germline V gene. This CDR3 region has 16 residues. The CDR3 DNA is TGCGCCAGCAGCTTGGAGGGGCAAAGGGCGAGGCATGGCTACACCTTC. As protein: CASSLEGQRARHGYTF.

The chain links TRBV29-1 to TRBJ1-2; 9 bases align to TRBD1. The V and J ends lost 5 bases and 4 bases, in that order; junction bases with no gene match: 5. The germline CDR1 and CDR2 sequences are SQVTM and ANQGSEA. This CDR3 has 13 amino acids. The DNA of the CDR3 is TGCAGCGTTTTAGACAGGGGGGGCTATGGCTACACCTTC. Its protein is CSVLDRGGYGYTF.

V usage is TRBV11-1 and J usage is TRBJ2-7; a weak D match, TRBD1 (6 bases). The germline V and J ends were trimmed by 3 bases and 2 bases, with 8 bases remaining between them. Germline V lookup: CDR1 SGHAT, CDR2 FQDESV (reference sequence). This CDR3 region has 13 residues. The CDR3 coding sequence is TGTGCCAGCAGCTTGCAGGGGACCTACGAGCAGTACTTC. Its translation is CASSLQGTYEQYF.

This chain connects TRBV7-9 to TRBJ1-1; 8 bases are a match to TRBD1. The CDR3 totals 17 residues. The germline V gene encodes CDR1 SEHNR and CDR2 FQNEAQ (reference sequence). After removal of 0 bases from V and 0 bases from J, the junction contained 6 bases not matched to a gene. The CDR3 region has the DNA TGTGCCAGCAGCTTAGCCTCCGGGACAGGTATGAACACTGAAGCTTTCTTT. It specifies CASSLASGTGMNTEAFF.

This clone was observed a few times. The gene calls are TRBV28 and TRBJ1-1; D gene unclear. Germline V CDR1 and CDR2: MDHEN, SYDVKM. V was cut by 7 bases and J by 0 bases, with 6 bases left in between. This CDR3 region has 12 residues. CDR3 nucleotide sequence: TGTGCCAGCAAACTAGTGAACACTGAAGCTTTCTTT. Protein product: CASKLVNTEAFF.

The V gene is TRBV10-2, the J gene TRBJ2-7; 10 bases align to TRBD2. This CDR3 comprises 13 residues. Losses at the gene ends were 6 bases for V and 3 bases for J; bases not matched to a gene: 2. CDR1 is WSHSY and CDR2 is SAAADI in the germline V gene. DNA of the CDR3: TGCGCCAGCAGACTAGCGGGAAACTACGAGCAGTACTTC. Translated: CASRLAGNYEQYF.

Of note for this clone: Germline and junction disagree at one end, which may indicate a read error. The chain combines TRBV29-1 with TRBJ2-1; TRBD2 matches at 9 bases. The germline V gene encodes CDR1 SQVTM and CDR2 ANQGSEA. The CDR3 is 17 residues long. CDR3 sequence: CNVGGLAGKGRGNEQFF. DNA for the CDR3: TGCAACGTTGGGGGGCTAGCGGGGAAGGGGAGGGGGAATGAGCAGTTCTTC.

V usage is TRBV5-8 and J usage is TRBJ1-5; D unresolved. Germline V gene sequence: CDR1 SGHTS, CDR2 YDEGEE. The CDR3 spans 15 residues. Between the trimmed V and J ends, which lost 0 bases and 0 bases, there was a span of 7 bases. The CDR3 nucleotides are TGTGCCAGCAGCTTGGGAGGGCATAGCAATCAGCCCCAGCATTTT. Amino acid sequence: CASSLGGHSNQPQHF.

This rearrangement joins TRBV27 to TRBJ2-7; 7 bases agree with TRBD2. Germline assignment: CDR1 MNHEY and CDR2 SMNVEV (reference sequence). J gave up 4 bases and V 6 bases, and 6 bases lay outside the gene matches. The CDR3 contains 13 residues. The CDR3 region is CASSDLGGYEQYF. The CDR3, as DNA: TGTGCCAGCAGCGACTTGGGAGGGTACGAGCAGTACTTC.

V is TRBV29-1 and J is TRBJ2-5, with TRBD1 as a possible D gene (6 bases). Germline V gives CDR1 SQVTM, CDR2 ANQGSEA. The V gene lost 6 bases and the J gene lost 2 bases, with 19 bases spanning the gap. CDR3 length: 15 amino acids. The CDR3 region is CSVPLPGHPQETQYF. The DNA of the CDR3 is TGCAGCGTACCTCTTCCGGGACACCCACAAGAGACCCAGTACTTC.

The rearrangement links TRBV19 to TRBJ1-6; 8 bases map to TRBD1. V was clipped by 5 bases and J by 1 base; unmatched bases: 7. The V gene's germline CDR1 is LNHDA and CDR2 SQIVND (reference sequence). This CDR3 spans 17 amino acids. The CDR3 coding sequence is TGTGCCAGTAGTCCTCGGACAGGGAGGTCCTATAATTCACCCCTCCACTTT. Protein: CASSPRTGRSYNSPLHF.

DNA for the CDR3: TGTGCCAGCAGCGAGGGAGCGGCTGAAGCTTTCTTT. Translating it yields CASSEGAAEAFF. The J gene is TRBJ1-1, the V gene TRBV7-9; D unclear. Germline V gives CDR1 SEHNR, CDR2 FQNEAQ (reference sequence). The CDR3 runs 12 residues. The V and J ends lost 5 bases and 6 bases respectively, with 10 bases between them.

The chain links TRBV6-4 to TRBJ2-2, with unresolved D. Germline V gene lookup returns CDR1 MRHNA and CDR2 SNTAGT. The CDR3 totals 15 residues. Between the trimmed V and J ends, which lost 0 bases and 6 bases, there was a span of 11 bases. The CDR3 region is CASSDSMSTSGELFF. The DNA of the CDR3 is TGTGCCAGCAGTGACTCGATGAGTACGTCCGGGGAGCTGTTTTTT.

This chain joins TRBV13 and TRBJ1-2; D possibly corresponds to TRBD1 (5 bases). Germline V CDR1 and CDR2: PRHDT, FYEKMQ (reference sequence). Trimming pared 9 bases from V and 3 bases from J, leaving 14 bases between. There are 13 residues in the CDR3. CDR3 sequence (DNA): TGTGCCAGTTCGGGGGGGAGCGACTATGGCTACACCTTC. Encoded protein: CASSGGSDYGYTF.

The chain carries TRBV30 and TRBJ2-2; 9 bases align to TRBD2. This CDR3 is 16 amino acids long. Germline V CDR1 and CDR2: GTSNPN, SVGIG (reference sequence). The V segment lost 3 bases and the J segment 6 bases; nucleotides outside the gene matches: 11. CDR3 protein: CAWSRGLAGYSGELFF. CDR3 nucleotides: TGTGCCTGGAGCAGAGGGCTAGCGGGGTATTCCGGGGAGCTGTTTTTT.

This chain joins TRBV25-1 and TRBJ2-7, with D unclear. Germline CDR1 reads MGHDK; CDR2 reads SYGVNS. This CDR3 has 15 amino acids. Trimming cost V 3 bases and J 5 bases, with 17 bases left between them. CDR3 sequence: CASSDSRLLVDEQYF. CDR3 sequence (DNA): TGTGCCAGCAGTGACTCTCGACTCCTCGTCGACGAGCAGTACTTC.

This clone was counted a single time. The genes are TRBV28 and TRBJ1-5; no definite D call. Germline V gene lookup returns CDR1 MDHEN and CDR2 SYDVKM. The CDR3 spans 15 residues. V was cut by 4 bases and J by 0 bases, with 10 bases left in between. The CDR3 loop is CASSSLLYSNQPQHF. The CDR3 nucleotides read TGTGCCAGCAGTTCCCTCCTTTATAGCAATCAGCCCCAGCATTTT.

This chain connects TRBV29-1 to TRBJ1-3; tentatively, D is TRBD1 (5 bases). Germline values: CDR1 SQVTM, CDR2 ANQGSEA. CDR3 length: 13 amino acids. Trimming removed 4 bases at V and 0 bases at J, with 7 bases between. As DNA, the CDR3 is TGCAGCGTTGTTGGGGCCTCTGGAAACACCATATATTTT. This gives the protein CSVVGASGNTIYF.

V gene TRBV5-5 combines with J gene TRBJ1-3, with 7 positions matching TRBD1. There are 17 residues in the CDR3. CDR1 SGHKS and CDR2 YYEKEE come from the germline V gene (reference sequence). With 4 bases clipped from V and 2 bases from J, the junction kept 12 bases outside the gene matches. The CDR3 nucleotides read TGTGCCAGCAGCCTCCGGACAGGAATTGGAGCTGGAAACACCATATATTTT. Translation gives CASSLRTGIGAGNTIYF.

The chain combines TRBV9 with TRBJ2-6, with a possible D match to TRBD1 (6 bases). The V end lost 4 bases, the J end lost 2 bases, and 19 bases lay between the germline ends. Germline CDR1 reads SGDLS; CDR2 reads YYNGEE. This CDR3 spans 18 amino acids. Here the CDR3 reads CASSPAGTSVAGANVLTF. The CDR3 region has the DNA TGTGCCAGCAGCCCAGCCGGGACATCGGTAGCTGGGGCCAACGTCCTGACTTTC.

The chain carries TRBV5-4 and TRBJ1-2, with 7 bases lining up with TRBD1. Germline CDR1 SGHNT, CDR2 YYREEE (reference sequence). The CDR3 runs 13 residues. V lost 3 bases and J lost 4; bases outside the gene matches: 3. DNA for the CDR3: TGTGCCAGCAGCTCCAGGGGGAGCTATGGCTACACCTTC. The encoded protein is CASSSRGSYGYTF.